The T cell receptor (beta chain) described here comes from a study of T cells in Graves' hyperthyroidism and ophthalmopathy. The study, taken as a whole, reports: Prediction of ophthalmopathy progression came a median roughly 6.6 months pre-onset. Blood shared most expanded thyroid clonotypes above 0.001.

The V gene end was trimmed by 5 bases and the J gene end by 4 bases; junction bases not matched to a gene: 21. The CDR3 totals 21 residues. Germline CDR1 is MRHNA and CDR2 is SNTAGT. TCR beta CDR3 region amplification was performed from RNA transcripts. First-round RT-PCR with HTBI primers amplified the TCR CDR3 region. Each CDR3 protein is one row after TCRdb ran MiXCR on the multiplex PCR reads. The sample includes 600,000 or so distinct CDR3 sequences, about 14% of them seen just once. As to this clonotype: Antigen unknown.

Individuals with ophthalmopathy presented a Clinical Activity Score of at least 3, a NOSPECS grade of at least 4 and a duration under 3 months. Clinical symptoms, serum thyroxine, TRAb, thyroid ultrasound and orbital computed tomography informed diagnoses. The sequenced material came from blood. The gene calls are TRBV6-4 and TRBJ2-6; 9 nucleotides line up with TRBD1. This clonotype was sampled from a woman aged 45-65 years with Graves' ophthalmopathy. The CDR3 loop is CASSSPYLARDRASGANVLTF. The CDR3 coding sequence is TGTGCCAGCAGTTCTCCATACCTGGCCCGGGACAGGGCGTCGGGGGCCAACGTCCTGACTTTC.